Listed below are T cell receptor beta chains from one sample, sequenced in a study of blood T cell repertoires in COVID-19. Measured with immunoSEQ multiplex PCR; TCRdb has only the in-frame clones, and not every one. The profile shows 45,000 to 60,000 clones, around 80% of them singletons. Sequenced sample: peripheral blood. The source of these receptors is a woman over 75 with acute or convalescent COVID-19. Each CDR3 is given without its conserved first and last residue. The order of the fields is J gene, D gene, V gene, CDR3 protein. A D gene is named only where the DNA matches it firmly.

j_call: TRBJ1-1
d_call: .
v_call: TRBV7-2
cdr3_aa: ASSSPGGPPNTEAF

j_call: TRBJ2-3
d_call: .
v_call: TRBV27
cdr3_aa: ASSVAASSTDTQY

j_call: TRBJ2-3
d_call: TRBD2
v_call: TRBV7-6
cdr3_aa: ASSITPGLTTDTQY

j_call: TRBJ2-1
d_call: .
v_call: TRBV29-1
cdr3_aa: SVTMTVGNEQF

j_call: TRBJ1-1
d_call: .
v_call: TRBV13
cdr3_aa: ASSLRGQLTEAF

j_call: TRBJ1-2
d_call: TRBD1
v_call: TRBV7-9
cdr3_aa: ASSLEDRGNYGYT

j_call: TRBJ2-1
d_call: TRBD1
v_call: TRBV5-1
cdr3_aa: ASSLDRGRLYNEQF

j_call: TRBJ2-1
d_call: TRBD1
v_call: TRBV18
cdr3_aa: ASSPDRDNEQF

j_call: TRBJ2-1
d_call: TRBD2
v_call: TRBV7-3
cdr3_aa: ASSVSGSSYNEQF

j_call: TRBJ2-2
d_call: .
v_call: TRBV10-1
cdr3_aa: ASSTTSPGELF

j_call: TRBJ2-3
d_call: TRBD1
v_call: TRBV18
cdr3_aa: ASSPVGTGADTQY

j_call: TRBJ1-3
d_call: .
v_call: TRBV20-1
cdr3_aa: SARGGNTIY

j_call: TRBJ1-1
d_call: .
v_call: TRBV3-1/TRBV3-2
cdr3_aa: ASSLGAGTEAF

j_call: TRBJ1-4
d_call: TRBD1
v_call: TRBV6-5
cdr3_aa: ASSQLTGLYEKLF

j_call: TRBJ2-7
d_call: TRBD2
v_call: TRBV12-3/TRBV12-4
cdr3_aa: ASSPRTSGEQY

j_call: TRBJ2-7
d_call: TRBD2
v_call: TRBV7-6
cdr3_aa: ASSSGTSGAYEQY

j_call: TRBJ1-4
d_call: .
v_call: TRBV28
cdr3_aa: ASSSPTGDEKLF

j_call: TRBJ2-1
d_call: TRBD1
v_call: TRBV19
cdr3_aa: ASRLLPGGQGINEQF

j_call: TRBJ2-5
d_call: TRBD2
v_call: TRBV7-2
cdr3_aa: ASSRTLAGKETQY

j_call: TRBJ2-2
d_call: TRBD2
v_call: TRBV7-8
cdr3_aa: ASSLVRGSNTGELF

j_call: TRBJ1-2
d_call: .
v_call: TRBV21-1
cdr3_aa: ASSKDGRSNGYT

j_call: TRBJ2-3
d_call: .
v_call: TRBV21-1
cdr3_aa: ARDPGTSGSFGTDTQY

j_call: TRBJ1-5
d_call: TRBD1
v_call: TRBV7-8
cdr3_aa: ASSYGTGRSNQPQH

j_call: TRBJ1-2
d_call: TRBD1
v_call: TRBV6-5
cdr3_aa: ASRTAPGQGHGYT

j_call: TRBJ2-3
d_call: TRBD2
v_call: TRBV24-1
cdr3_aa: ATSDLLAGGTDTQY